This TCR beta chain appears in the sequencing data of a study of blood T cell repertoires in COVID-19. Study as a whole: Specimens from acute and convalescent COVID-19 originated in the United States, Italy and Spain.

Germline loops: CDR1 KGHSH, CDR2 LQKENI. There are 16 residues in the CDR3. The V end lost 3 bases, the J end lost 3 bases, and 12 bases lay between the germline ends. Clinical histories supplied by participants themselves formed the basis of cohort assignment. Cohort 3 recovery required two negative PCRs, clearance, or symptom resolution. Method: immunoSEQ multiplex PCR; TCRdb's copy keeps in-frame clones and lacks some. Of 150,000 or so clones listed, roughly 75% were seen once; the top ten hold around 6%. Specimen: PBMCs or T cells enriched from blood (not recorded which). The chain links TRBV18 to TRBJ1-6, with D perhaps TRBD1 (5 bases). The receptor comes from a woman in her fifties or sixties who had recovered from COVID-19. CDR3 sequence (DNA): TGTGCCAGCTCACCCACAGACAGTAACTATAATTCACCCCTCCACTTT. Its protein product is CASSPTDSNYNSPLHF.